The 13 T cell receptor beta chains given below trace back to one sample, sequenced in a study of OX40 agonist ivuxolimab in advanced cancers. Only in-frame clones appear in the TCRdb table, and some are missing; sequencing was by immunoSEQ multiplex PCR. The data contain approximately 74,000 clones, almost 90% of them seen just once; the ten biggest clones take up 10% to 13%. The specimen was CD4+ or CD8+ T cells sorted from blood, collected in a trial of the OX40 agonist ivuxolimab. The receptors come from an adult with an advanced solid tumor such as melanoma, head and neck, liver or kidney cancer.

J is TRBJ2-5 and V is TRBV5-6, with TRBD1 matching over 11 bases. TRBJ2-7 explains the end of the DNA better; the J call may be wrong. This CDR3 is 15 amino acids long. The germline V gene has CDR1 SGHDT and CDR2 YYEEEE. The CDR3 loop is CASSWSLGQGDEQYF. CDR3 nucleotide sequence: TGTGCCAGCAGCTGGAGTCTGGGACAGGGGGACGAGCAGTACTTC.

The rearrangement uses TRBV18 and TRBJ2-1; D gene ambiguous. The CDR3 length is 15 residues. V lost 0 bases to trimming and J lost 0 bases, with 6 bases between them. Germline V gene data show CDR1 as KGHSH and CDR2 as LQKENI. The CDR3 is CASSPPPGSYNEQFF. The CDR3 DNA sequence: TGTGCCAGCTCACCACCCCCTGGCTCCTACAATGAGCAGTTCTTC.

The chain links TRBV6-5 to TRBJ2-7; TRBD2 matches 14 bases. With V trimmed by 5 bases and J by 1 base, 1 base remained unmatched. CDR1 is MNHEY, CDR2 SVGAGI, per germline. CDR3 length: 15 amino acids. The CDR3 spells CASSGLAGGSYEQYF. CDR3 DNA: TGTGCCAGCAGTGGACTAGCGGGAGGTTCCTACGAGCAGTACTTC.

The chain employs TRBV30 and TRBJ1-6; possibly TRBD1 for D (5 bases). The CDR3 length is 13 residues. V dropped 4 bases and J dropped 7 bases, with 11 bases sitting between them. Germline loops: CDR1 GTSNPN, CDR2 SVGIG (reference sequence). The CDR3 region is CAWTRQPNSPLHF. CDR3 coding DNA: TGTGCCTGGACCAGACAGCCGAATTCACCCCTCCACTTT.

The gene calls are TRBV29-1 and TRBJ1-2; possibly TRBD1 for D (5 bases). The CDR3 extends over 14 amino acids. Germline V gene lookup returns CDR1 SQVTM and CDR2 ANQGSEA. The V gene lost 2 bases and the J gene lost 3 bases, with 13 bases spanning the gap. The CDR3 loop is CSVEPGRRYYGYTF. In DNA, the CDR3 is TGCAGCGTTGAACCGGGACGGCGGTACTATGGCTACACCTTC.

This sequence joins TRBV6-5 and TRBJ2-7; a weak D match, TRBD2 (5 bases). Trimming left V 0 bases short and J 6 bases short, with 18 bases between. The CDR3 has 16 residues. Germline V gene data show CDR1 as MNHEY and CDR2 as SVGAGI. CDR3 loop: CASSYSSQWGVGEQYF. The CDR3 nucleotides read TGTGCCAGCAGTTACTCCTCTCAATGGGGAGTTGGCGAGCAGTACTTC.

This chain uses TRBV25-1 with TRBJ2-3, with unresolved D. V was trimmed by 4 bases and J by 2 bases, leaving 4 bases between them. This CDR3 is 12 amino acids long. Per germline, CDR1 MGHDK and CDR2 SYGVNS. The CDR3 reads CASSVFTDTQYF. The CDR3 DNA reads TGTGCCAGCAGTGTATTCACAGATACGCAGTATTTT. The full variable domain, completed using reference TRBV25-1 and TRBJ2-3, is EADIYQTPRYLVIGTGKKITLECSQTMGHDKMYWYQQDPGMELHLIHYSYGVNSTEKGDLSSESTVSRIRTEHFPLTLESARPSHTSQYLCASSVFTDTQYFGPGTRLTVL.

The genes are TRBV11-3 and TRBJ2-1; D unresolved. Per germline, CDR1 SGHNT and CDR2 YENEEA. CDR3 length equals 13 residues. Trimming removed 1 base from V and 4 bases from J, with 5 bases in between. The DNA of the CDR3 is TGTGCCAGCAGCTTAGGGGGTTACAATGAGCAGTTCTTC. The encoded protein is CASSLGGYNEQFF.

This clone was counted a single time. This chain joins TRBV2 and TRBJ1-5, with D tentatively TRBD1 (6 bases). The CDR3 length is 14 residues. With 1 base removed from V and 5 bases from J, the gap between germline ends came to 9 bases. Germline CDR1 is SNHLY and CDR2 is FYNNEI. CDR3 in DNA: TGTGCCAGCAGTGAAGAACGGGGGCATCAGCCCCAGCATTTT. Translation: CASSEERGHQPQHF.

This rearrangement joins TRBV7-6 to TRBJ2-3; D is unclear. The germline gives CDR1 SGHVS, CDR2 FNYEAQ. The CDR3 contains 12 residues. V was trimmed by 2 bases and J by 8 bases, leaving 8 bases between them. The DNA for the CDR3 is TGTGCCAGCAGCTTAACGGCTAGTACGCAGTATTTT. It encodes CASSLTASTQYF.

This chain links TRBV11-1 with TRBJ2-6; no reliable D call. Trimming took off 4 bases at V and 4 bases at J, with 11 bases between the two ends. From germline, CDR1 is SGHAT and CDR2 FQDESV (reference sequence). The CDR3 sequence is 15 residues long. This CDR3 reads CASSSSDAGANVLTF. The CDR3 bases are TGTGCCAGCAGCTCCAGCGACGCGGGGGCCAACGTCCTGACTTTC.

This chain links TRBV7-2 with TRBJ2-3, with 12 bases identical to TRBD2. The V gene end was trimmed by 4 bases and the J gene end by 3 bases; junction bases not matched to a gene: 11. The CDR3 sequence is 18 residues long. From germline, CDR1 is SGHTA and CDR2 FQGNSA. Here the CDR3 DNA reads TGTGCCAGCAGCTGGACTAGCGGGGTCCCTCGGGGGACAGATACGCAGTATTTT. This codes for CASSWTSGVPRGTDTQYF.

This clone was observed a handful of times. This chain links TRBV5-6 with TRBJ2-7; weak D call: TRBD2 (5 bases). This CDR3 is built from 12 residues. Germline V CDR1 and CDR2: SGHDT, YYEEEE. Trimming left V 2 bases short and J 5 bases short, with 8 bases between. The DNA of the CDR3 is TGTGCCAGCAGCTTAGCTAGCCACGAGCAGTACTTC. Translating it yields CASSLASHEQYF. The variable domain in full, completed from reference TRBV5-6 and TRBJ2-7, reads DAGVTQSPTHLIKTRGQQVTLRCSPKSGHDTVSWYQQALGQGPQFIFQYYEEEERQRGNFPDRFSGHQFPNYSSELNVNALLLGDSALYLCASSLASHEQYFGPGTRLTVT.